This T cell receptor beta chain was found in a study of cytomegalovirus exposure and HLA in healthy donors. General study results and limits: The authors assumed roughly uniform sequencing depth across donors for presence/absence analyses. An analysis that came later showed most CMV-associated TCR beta chains appearing HLA-restricted. In a later analysis, donors in an Asian-associated ancestry cluster reportedly had fewer N-insertions in productive TCRs than the cohort mean.

V shed 3 bases, J shed 11 bases, and the junction held 13 bases outside the gene matches. The CDR3 has 16 residues. The V gene's germline CDR1 is SGHRS and CDR2 YFSETQ. The primer mix had 60 Vbeta and 13 Jbeta primers. This table comes from immunoSEQ multiplex PCR, and its TCRdb copy is limited to in-frame clones, with some not included. The data contain 100,000 to 150,000 clones, about three quarters of them singletons. Remarks on this clone: Its antigen remains unknown.

This receptor was obtained from a woman between 40 and 55 years old in good health and CMV-seronegative. The source material was PBMCs. The genes are TRBV5-1 and TRBJ1-5; 11 bases match TRBD1. The CDR3 coding sequence is TGCGCCAGCAGCTCAAACCCGGGACAGGGGGAAGAGACCCAGCATTTT. Protein sequence: CASSSNPGQGEETQHF.